The sequence of this TCR beta chain was determined in a study of blood T cells in healthy people across ages. A sample-barcoded 5' primer and a J-beta primer mix were used in a second PCR of roughly 6 to 11 cycles. Each cDNA molecule carried a tag from a template-switch adaptor that contained 12 random nucleotides. A single record per CDR3 protein comes from TCRdb applying MiXCR to the 5' RACE reads. The data show 790,000 or so distinct CDR3 sequences, less than 60% seen once. The V gene's germline CDR1 is LGHDT and CDR2 YNNKEL (reference sequence). CDR3 length: 13 amino acids. V dropped 0 bases and J dropped 10 bases, with 10 bases sitting between them. Every donor contributed about 10 milliliters of peripheral blood by blood draw. The extraction recovered at least 5.5 micrograms of total RNA per sample. On this clonotype itself: The antigen is undetermined.

Broader study findings: Conclusively comparing naive with antigen-experienced cells was impossible with unsorted PBMCs.

Sequencing input: blood. The clonotype originates from a man aged 80 or over in good health. The chain combines TRBV3-1 with TRBJ2-1, with D maybe TRBD2 (5 bases). The CDR3 sequence: CASSQDLGKEQFF. The DNA for the CDR3 is TGTGCCAGCAGCCAAGATCTCGGGAAGGAGCAGTTCTTC.